This TCR beta chain was recorded in a study of CXCR3-negative and CXCR3-positive naive CD8 T cells. Broader study findings: Both naive subsets showed comparably high diversity, and memory CD8+ cells showed much lower diversity. From TRB CDR3 properties, TCR strength was inferred; surface CD5 did not differ between naive subsets. Researchers reported similar TRBV-TRBJ usage in naive CXCR3-negative and CXCR3-positive cells, though memory differed.

Turning to this clonotype: Its target is unknown.

Germline loops: CDR1 LGHDT, CDR2 YNNKEL (reference sequence). The CDR3 has 16 residues. UMI-labeled TRB cDNA libraries were prepared by 5' RACE. TCRdb re-called the 5' RACE reads, yielding one record per CDR3 amino acid sequence without DNA. This listing includes roughly 89,000 distinct CDR3 sequences. The chain is built from TRBV3-1 and TRBJ2-7; TCRdb's D call of TRBD1 is untestable without DNA. The TCR was taken from a human donor in good health. Some clones in this sample may be carry-over from other donors' samples. Sequenced sample: naive CXCR3- CD8+ T cells from blood. The subset was: CD45RO-CCR7+CD27+CD95- naive CD8+ T cells lacking CXCR3 (TNR3-). The CDR3 spells CASSQTRQSSSYEQYF.